The 9 T cell receptor beta chains reported below all come from one sample, sequenced in a study of shared clonotypes between healthy human individuals (dated by TCRdb to the early 2020s). Library preparation employed the immunoSEQ multiplex PCR assay. TCRdb retrieved this table from immuneACCESS and kept in-frame rearrangements only. Not all clones are present; in checked studies, unresolved V genes account for under half, and no reason is known for the remainder. For this sample the table gives 2 million to 2.5 million clones, of which about nine tenths were detected only once. The ten largest clonotypes hold roughly 0.34% of the sample. The sequenced sample consisted of naive CD4+ T cells from PBMCs. The cell subset or site label on this specimen signifies: CD45RA+ positively selected. Receptor source: a man aged 18 to 30 in good health. Some clones in this sample may be carry-over from other donors' samples.

V and J are TRBV18 and TRBJ2-2; D uncertain. CDR1 is KGHSH and CDR2 is LQKENI in the germline V gene. Trimming cost V 8 bases and J 1 base, with 8 bases left between them. This CDR3 has 13 amino acids. CDR3 residues: CASLTGNTGELFF. The CDR3 DNA is TGTGCCAGCCTGACGGGGAACACCGGGGAGCTGTTTTTT.

The chain carries TRBV14 and TRBJ2-5; D is undetermined. Trimming took off 6 bases at V and 3 bases at J, with 26 bases between the two ends. The CDR3 is made up of 18 amino acids. The germline V gene has CDR1 SGHDN and CDR2 FVKESK. CDR3 protein: CASSPRVGLGLKKETQYF. CDR3 sequence (DNA): TGTGCCAGCAGTCCAAGAGTAGGATTGGGGTTAAAAAAAGAGACCCAGTACTTC.

The chain uses TRBV11-2 and TRBJ2-1; 7 positions match TRBD2. There are 17 residues in the CDR3. Trimming took 3 bases from V and 2 from J; bases not matched to a gene: 10. CDR1 is SGHAT, CDR2 FQNNGV, per germline. In nucleotides, the CDR3 is TGTGCCAGCAGCTTTCTCTACCGGGACTACGCCTACAATGAGCAGTTCTTC. Protein: CASSFLYRDYAYNEQFF.

This chain links TRBV28 with TRBJ2-2; no reliable D call. Germline V gene data show CDR1 as MDHEN and CDR2 as SYDVKM. V lost 2 bases and J lost 1, with 14 bases in between. CDR3 length: 17 residues. The CDR3: CASSLVWFVENTGELFF. The CDR3 coding sequence is TGTGCCAGCAGTTTAGTTTGGTTCGTGGAGAACACCGGGGAGCTGTTTTTT.

This rearrangement joins TRBV28 to TRBJ2-1; the match to TRBD1 covers 7 bases. The CDR3 sequence is 13 residues long. The ends lost 6 bases at V and 9 bases at J; junction bases unmatched: 8. Germline CDR1 MDHEN, CDR2 SYDVKM. In DNA, the CDR3 is TGTGCCAGCAGCCCCGACAGGGTCGGTGAGCAGTTCTTC. This gives the protein CASSPDRVGEQFF.

The chain employs TRBV4-1 and TRBJ1-4; 9 bases are a match to TRBD1. CDR3 length equals 15 residues. Germline lookup yields CDR1 MGHRA and CDR2 YSYEKL. J lost 7 bases, V lost 3 bases, and 6 bases had no gene match. The CDR3, as DNA: TGCGCCAGCAGCCAGTCGAGGGACAGGGCTGAAAAACTGTTTTTT. Protein: CASSQSRDRAEKLFF.

The genes are TRBV7-2 and TRBJ1-2; D perhaps matches TRBD1 (5 bases). Between the trimmed V and J ends, which lost 2 bases and 8 bases, there was a span of 15 bases. Germline loops: CDR1 SGHTA, CDR2 FQGNSA. The CDR3 spans 14 residues. In nucleotides, the CDR3 is TGTGCCAGCAGCTTATTATCCAGGGCCCTCGGCTACACCTTC. Translating it yields CASSLLSRALGYTF.

The gene calls are TRBV30 and TRBJ1-1, with D perhaps matching TRBD1 (6 bases). Germline V CDR1 and CDR2: GTSNPN, SVGIG (reference sequence). With 4 bases removed from V and 9 bases from J, the gap between germline ends came to 12 bases. The CDR3 has 11 amino acids. The DNA for the CDR3 is TGTGCCTGGATCGGGGGCTGGAAAGCTTTCTTT. Its protein is CAWIGGWKAFF.

This chain connects TRBV6-5 to TRBJ1-5; TRBD1 might be the D (5 bases). The CDR3 spans 12 residues. Germline lookup yields CDR1 MNHEY and CDR2 SVGAGI. The V and J ends lost 8 bases and 7 bases respectively, with 12 bases between them. CDR3 bases: TGTGCCAGCGGGGACGGTTACCAGCCCCAGCATTTT. Protein sequence: CASGDGYQPQHF.